The 12 T cell receptor beta chains below come from one sample, sequenced in a study of shared clonotypes between healthy human individuals. Sequencing used immunoSEQ multiplex PCR; TCRdb keeps in-frame clones, though not all of them. This sample has 950,000 to 1,100,000 clones, with roughly 75% found just once. Sequencing was performed on memory CD4+ T cells sorted from blood. Subset in this sample: CD45RA-negative fraction. These receptors were taken from a man in his late teens or twenties in good health.

The V gene is TRBV7-9, the J gene TRBJ2-5; D call uncertain. The V gene lost 5 bases and the J gene lost 1 base, with 11 bases spanning the gap. Germline V CDR1 and CDR2: SEHNR, FQNEAQ (reference sequence). The CDR3 runs to 14 residues. The CDR3 DNA is TGTGCCAGCAGCCGACCTCATACCCAAGAGACCCAGTACTTC. It is translated as CASSRPHTQETQYF.

Worth noting for this clone: An end of the junction does not agree with germline; a read error may underlie this. This chain links TRBV5-6 with TRBJ2-7, with D perhaps TRBD2 (7 bases). Germline V gene lookup returns CDR1 SGHDT and CDR2 YYEEEE. CDR3 size: 12 residues. CDR3 loop: CASSLVGGQGDF. Here the CDR3 DNA reads TGTGCCAGCAGCTTGGTGGGGGGGCAGGGTGACTTC.

V usage is TRBV29-1 and J usage is TRBJ2-1; TRBD1 or TRBD2 may be the D gene (5 bases each). There are 14 residues in the CDR3. With 6 bases removed from V and 6 bases from J, the gap between germline ends came to 18 bases. Germline CDR1 and CDR2: SQVTM and ANQGSEA. The CDR3 region is CSVGAGYLGNEQFF. CDR3 bases: TGCAGCGTCGGGGCAGGGTATCTTGGCAATGAGCAGTTCTTC.

In its sample, this clone was seen a few times. V usage is TRBV27 and J usage is TRBJ2-5; 9 nucleotides align to TRBD1. CDR1 and CDR2 (germline): MNHEY, SMNVEV (reference sequence). The CDR3 length is 14 residues. The J segment lost 3 bases and the V segment lost 4 bases, leaving 3 bases of the junction unmatched. This CDR3 is CASSWGTGKETQYF. CDR3 nucleotides: TGTGCCAGCAGTTGGGGGACAGGGAAAGAGACCCAGTACTTC.

As regards this clone: Additional DNA sequences in this sample encode the identical CDR3. The chain uses TRBV4-1 and TRBJ1-1; TRBD1 might be the D (5 bases). This CDR3 contains 13 residues. Trimming took 0 bases from V and 5 from J, leaving 7 bases between them. Germline lookup yields CDR1 MGHRA and CDR2 YSYEKL. CDR3 bases: TGCGCCAGCAGCCAAGAGGGGGGAACTGAAGCTTTCTTT. It specifies CASSQEGGTEAFF.

The chain is built from TRBV5-1 and TRBJ1-6; D is ambiguous. V lost 0 bases and J lost 7, with 5 bases in between. The length of the CDR3 is 13 residues. Germline V gives CDR1 SGHRS, CDR2 YFSETQ. The CDR3 protein is CASSLDRNSPLHF. The CDR3 DNA follows: TGCGCCAGCAGCTTGGACCGGAATTCACCCCTCCACTTT.

V usage is TRBV28 and J usage is TRBJ2-7; D possibly corresponds to TRBD2 (6 bases). The length of the CDR3 is 15 residues. The V and J ends lost 5 bases and 1 base respectively, with 15 bases between them. Per germline, CDR1 MDHEN and CDR2 SYDVKM. CDR3 in DNA: TGTGCCAGCAGTCCTCCGGGACTGAGATCCTACGAGCAGTACTTC. It yields the protein CASSPPGLRSYEQYF.

The chain couples TRBV7-8 to TRBJ2-5; D is possibly TRBD2 (6 bases). CDR1 and CDR2 from the germline V gene are SGHVS and FQNEAQ. The length of the CDR3 is 13 residues. The V end was cut by 5 bases, the J end by 9 bases, with 16 bases between. The CDR3 sequence is CASSRWDLGAQYF. In nucleotides, the CDR3 is TGTGCCAGCAGCCGCTGGGACTTAGGGGCCCAGTACTTC.

The rearrangement joins TRBV30 to TRBJ1-6; D not resolved. Germline CDR1 is GTSNPN and CDR2 is SVGIG (reference sequence). V was trimmed by 2 bases and J by 0 bases, leaving 14 bases between them. The CDR3 runs 17 residues. This CDR3 reads CAWSFRPASSYNSPLHF. CDR3 sequence (DNA): TGTGCCTGGAGTTTCCGACCAGCGAGCTCCTATAATTCACCCCTCCACTTT.

This chain connects TRBV7-2 to TRBJ2-1; D gene unclear. In germline, CDR1 is SGHTA, CDR2 FQGNSA. Trimming removed 1 base from V and 0 bases from J, with 7 bases in between. This CDR3 contains 15 residues. The CDR3: CASSLEQSSYNEQFF. The CDR3 DNA reads TGTGCCAGCAGCTTAGAACAAAGCTCCTACAATGAGCAGTTCTTC.

This clone was seen more than once but under ten times. Other DNA sequences in this specimen translate into the identical CDR3. The chain carries TRBV6-5 and TRBJ1-4; D is unclear. The length of the CDR3 is 12 residues. Germline loops: CDR1 MNHEY, CDR2 SVGAGI. Between the trimmed V and J ends, which lost 6 bases and 6 bases, there was a span of 8 bases. The CDR3 sequence: CASSPADEKLFF. The CDR3 DNA is TGTGCCAGCAGCCCCGCCGATGAAAAACTGTTTTTT.

The chain has TRBV10-2 and TRBJ1-6; 8 bases agree with TRBD1. Germline lookup yields CDR1 WSHSY and CDR2 SAAADI. J lost 2 bases, V lost 7 bases, and 1 base had no gene match. The length of the CDR3 is 14 residues. Here the CDR3 reads CASNRGTYNSPLHF. CDR3 coding DNA: TGCGCCAGCAACAGGGGGACCTATAATTCACCCCTCCACTTT.